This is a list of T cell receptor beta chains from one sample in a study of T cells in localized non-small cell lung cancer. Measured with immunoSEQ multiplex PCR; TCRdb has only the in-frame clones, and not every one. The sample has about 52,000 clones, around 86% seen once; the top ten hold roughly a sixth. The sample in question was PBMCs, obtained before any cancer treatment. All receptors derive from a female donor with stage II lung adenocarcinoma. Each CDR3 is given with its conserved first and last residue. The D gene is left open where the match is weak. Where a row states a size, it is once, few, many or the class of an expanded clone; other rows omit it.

CDR3: CASSYGGGEGFNEQFF
DNA: TGTGCCAGCAGTTACGGAGGGGGGGAGGGTTTTAATGAGCAGTTCTTC
J: TRBJ2-1
V: TRBV6-5
size: .
D: .

CDR3: CASSPSASWYNEQFF
DNA: TGTGCCAGCAGCCCTTCGGCCTCGTGGTACAATGAGCAGTTCTTC
J: TRBJ2-1
V: TRBV5-8
size: .
D: .

CDR3: CASSQRGQGKDGYTF
DNA: TGCGCCAGCAGCCAAAGGGGACAGGGAAAAGATGGCTACACCTTC
J: TRBJ1-2
V: TRBV4-1
size: .
D: TRBD1

CDR3: CASSWTEAFF
DNA: TGCGCCAGCAGCTGGACTGAAGCTTTCTTT
J: TRBJ1-1
V: TRBV5-1
size: few
D: .

CDR3: CASSLPATGQYF
DNA: TGTGCCAGCAGCTTGCCCGCAACGGGGCAGTACTTC
J: TRBJ2-7
V: TRBV5-6
size: .
D: .

CDR3: CASSQLGTTNTGELFF
DNA: TGTGCCAGCAGTCAACTCGGGACCACGAACACCGGGGAGCTGTTTTTT
J: TRBJ2-2
V: TRBV4-2
size: .
D: .

CDR3: CASSPWDGGFVANVLTF
DNA: TGTGCCAGCAGCCCATGGGACGGCGGCTTTGTGGCCAACGTCCTGACTTTC
J: TRBJ2-6
V: TRBV9
size: .
D: .

CDR3: CASSLDSGGYNEQFF
DNA: TGTGCCAGCAGCTTAGATAGCGGGGGGTACAATGAGCAGTTCTTC
J: TRBJ2-1
V: TRBV7-6
size: few
D: TRBD2

CDR3: CASSRDGGGNQPQHF
DNA: TGTGCCAGCAGCCGAGACGGGGGGGGAAATCAGCCCCAGCATTTT
J: TRBJ1-5
V: TRBV11-2
size: .
D: .

CDR3: CASSIGTAYNEQFF
DNA: TGTGCCAGTAGTATAGGGACAGCCTACAATGAGCAGTTCTTC
J: TRBJ2-1
V: TRBV19
size: .
D: .

CDR3: CASSLRKGPNYGYTF
DNA: TGTGCCAGCAGCTTAAGAAAGGGACCTAACTATGGCTACACCTTC
J: TRBJ1-2
V: TRBV7-3
size: .
D: .

CDR3: CASDQGLRAFF
DNA: TGTGCCAGCGATCAGGGCCTGCGAGCTTTCTTT
J: TRBJ1-1
V: TRBV6-1
size: few
D: .